The present TCR beta chain was sequenced within a study of blood T cell repertoires in COVID-19. Turning to the study itself: Samples representing acute and convalescent COVID-19 were sourced from the United States, Italy and Spain. T cells, B-cell-depleted T cells, or PBMCs provided the cDNA or gDNA that served as material.

The protocol was immunoSEQ multiplex PCR, while the TCRdb copy is restricted to in-frame clones and leaves out a portion. The table has some 120,000 clones, approximately 90% seen once. J lost 6 bases, V lost 0 bases, and 8 bases had no gene match. The CDR3 has 15 amino acids. CDR1 and CDR2 (germline): MNHEY, SVGAGI. Sample: peripheral blood. The chain employs TRBV6-5 and TRBJ2-7, with 7 bases aligning to TRBD2. The TCR originated in a human donor in a cohort sampled during active COVID-19. CDR3 bases: TGTGCCAGCAGTTACTCCGGGGGAGGGCCCCGCGAGCAGTACTTC. This translates into CASSYSGGGPREQYF.